Shown below are 6 T cell receptor beta chains from a single sample sequenced in a study of blood T cells in healthy people across ages (dated by TCRdb to the mid-2010s). Preparation of the library involved 5' RACE. The instrument was an Illumina HiSeq 2500. A second PCR of about 6 to 12 cycles was run with a J-beta primer mix and a sample-barcoded 5' primer. The raw public data were reprocessed by TCRdb itself: fastp quality trimming at Q25, MiXCR clonotype calling, in-frame beta chains only. Rows are combined by CDR3 protein, so each entry shows the most common genes and DNA. The sample records about a million distinct CDR3 sequences, more than 30% of which are singletons. The ten largest clones capture roughly 13% of the sample. Source material: blood. These receptors were obtained from a man aged 18 to 29 in good health.

There are a few counts of this clonotype. The gene calls are TRBV5-1 and TRBJ2-3; no firm D call. V lost 0 bases and J lost 6, with 11 bases in between. CDR1 is SGHRS, CDR2 YFSETQ, per germline. The CDR3 extends over 14 amino acids. CDR3 loop: CASSLAGLGDTQYF. The CDR3 DNA is TGCGCCAGCAGCTTGGCCGGTCTTGGGGATACGCAGTATTTT.

Comment on this clonotype: This may come from a read error, since a much larger clone is one base off. V usage is TRBV10-3 and J usage is TRBJ2-1; 7 nucleotides line up with TRBD2. V lost 4 bases and J lost 10; bases outside the gene matches: 16. From germline, CDR1 is ENHRY and CDR2 SYGVKD. This CDR3 spans 16 amino acids. CDR3 sequence reads: CAISGQTSIRSKEQFF. The CDR3 DNA reads as TGTGCCATCAGTGGGCAGACTAGCATAAGGTCCAAGGAGCAGTTCTTC.

This clonotype turned up a few times. The chain couples TRBV12-3 or TRBV12-4 to TRBJ2-2; D may be TRBD2 (5 bases). The length of the CDR3 is 15 residues. Trimming pared 2 bases from V and 0 bases from J, leaving 7 bases between. CDR3 region: CASSLSGTNTGELFF. CDR3 DNA: TGTGCCAGCAGTTTATCCGGGACGAACACCGGGGAGCTGTTTTTT.

This clonotype occurred a few times. CDR3 amino acids: CASSSLMRFSTDTQYF. CDR3 DNA: TGTGCCAGCAGTTCCCTCATGAGGTTCAGCACAGATACGCAGTATTTT. The chain is built from TRBV27 and TRBJ2-3, with unresolved D. Trimming removed 4 bases from V and 0 bases from J, with 14 bases in between. The CDR3 runs 16 residues. Germline values: CDR1 MNHEY, CDR2 SMNVEV (reference sequence).

V is TRBV19 and J is TRBJ1-2; TRBD1 aligns across 7 bases. The CDR3 runs to 13 residues. J was trimmed by 4 bases and V by 7 bases; bases with no gene match: 6. Germline-derived CDR1 and CDR2 are LNHDA and SQIVND (reference sequence). CDR3 in amino acids: CASNNRGLYGYTF. In DNA, the CDR3 is TGTGCCAGTAATAACAGGGGACTCTATGGCTACACCTTC.

V and J are TRBV6-6 and TRBJ1-1; D not certain. V lost 2 bases to trimming and J lost 3 bases, with 19 bases between them. Germline V gives CDR1 MNHNY, CDR2 SVGAGI (reference sequence). The CDR3 is made up of 17 amino acids. CDR3 coding DNA: TGTGCCAGCAGTTACGCAGCTGGAGCCCGGTGGGACACTGAAGCTTTCTTT. Translation: CASSYAAGARWDTEAFF.